This T cell receptor beta chain came from a study of blood T cell repertoires in COVID-19 (TCRdb year 2020). Regarding the research as a whole: The collaborator samples originated in the United States, Italy and Spain and spanned the acute and convalescent phases of COVID-19. The material from the prospective study consisted of cDNA or gDNA derived from T cells, B-cell-depleted T cells, or PBMCs. The dataset comprised deeply sampled blood TCRbeta repertoires from subjects exposed to, actively infected with, or recovered from COVID-19. The repertoires were released in a freely available public database meant as a resource for research on the immune response to SARS-CoV-2. Samples were obtained from the ongoing ImmuneRACE study (first 160 participants) and from some 1,200 subjects provided by 6 global collaborators. Nearly every sample came with metadata listing a de-identified subject ID, COVID-19 status, age in years and sex. Where available, HLA class I and class II types were taken from metadata supplied by the sample provider and were not determined by assay-based typing. Here is what the overall study found, with its caveats: The amount of clinical and demographic metadata varied by source and participant and was provided uncurated.

From the cysteine up to the phenylalanine, the CDR3 has a length of 17 residues. Only CDR3 DNA remains: 51 bases, in frame from the first base. CDR1 is given as LGHNA and CDR2 as YNFKEQ, both from the germline V gene. Trimming removed 0 bases from V and 2 bases from J, leaving 15 bases between the germline ends. This clone came up once. No cognate antigen has been identified for it. Qualities for individual bases were not recorded, and no much larger clone is one base off. Enrolling through a virtual design, the prospective study's participants ranged in age from roughly 18 to 95 years and lived across more than 20 United States geographic areas. To assign participants to cohorts, the prospective study relied on clinical history that participants themselves reported in a screening survey and a study questionnaire. Each participant in the prospective study had whole blood, serum and a nasopharyngeal or oropharyngeal swab collected by mobile phlebotomists. Over an approximately 2-month period, participants in the prospective study had the option of providing additional blood draws and questionnaires. Before DNA extraction, prospective study blood samples were shipped either frozen or at room temperature.

TCRbeta CDR3 regions were amplified from genomic DNA using the immunoSEQ Assay, a bias-controlled multiplex PCR. Processing in the source paper ran as follows. Nucleated cell counts per sample were estimated from amplification of reference gene primers within the assay. To quantify the absolute abundance of each unique TCRbeta CDR3 rearrangement, sequence reads were collapsed and filtered. For each sample, productive Simpson clonality was calculated by taking the square root of Simpson's diversity index across productive rearrangements. Held by TCRdb, this immuneACCESS table contains in-frame sequences only and omits some clones. Under half of the omission traces to an unresolved V gene where checked; the cause of the rest is unknown. D and trimming come from the DNA, and the V and J calls and clone size come from that table. A total of approximately 270,000 clones appear in this sample, over 80% of them only once. The ten most abundant clones make up 0.95% to 1.5% of the sample.

This chain is built from TRBV4-2 and TRBJ2-3; D gene: possibly TRBD2, on 6 matching bases. The sequenced sample consisted of PBMCs or T cells enriched from blood (not recorded which). The origin of this receptor is a human donor in a cohort exposed to, infected with or recovered from COVID-19 (not recorded which). The donor label of this sample is uncertain. Read as DNA, the sequence is TGTGCCAGCAGCCAAGAGGATCCGGGGGACTCCACAGATACGCAGTATTTT. Its protein product is CASSQEDPGDSTDTQYF.